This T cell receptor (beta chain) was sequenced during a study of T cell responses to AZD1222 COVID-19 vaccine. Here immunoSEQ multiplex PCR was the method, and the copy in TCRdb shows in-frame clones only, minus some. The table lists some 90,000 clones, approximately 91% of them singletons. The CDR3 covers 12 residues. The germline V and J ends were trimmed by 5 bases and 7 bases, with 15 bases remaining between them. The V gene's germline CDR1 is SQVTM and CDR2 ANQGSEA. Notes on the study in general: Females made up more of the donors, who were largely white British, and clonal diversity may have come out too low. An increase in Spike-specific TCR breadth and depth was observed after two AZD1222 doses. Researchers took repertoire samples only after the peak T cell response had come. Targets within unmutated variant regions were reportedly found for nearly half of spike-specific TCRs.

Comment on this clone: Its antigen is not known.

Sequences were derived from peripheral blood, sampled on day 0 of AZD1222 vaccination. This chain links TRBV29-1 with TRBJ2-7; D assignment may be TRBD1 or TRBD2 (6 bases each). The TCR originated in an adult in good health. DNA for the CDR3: TGCAGCGTTCTCGGGGGCTCGAGGGAGCAGTACTTC. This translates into CSVLGGSREQYF.